Following are 27 T cell receptor beta chains from one sample sequenced in a study of blood T cell repertoires in COVID-19. Clones were sequenced by immunoSEQ multiplex PCR, and TCRdb holds only the in-frame ones, with some missing. The sample lists 110,000 or so clones; more than 65% were seen once. Sequences were obtained from peripheral blood. These receptor sequences come from an elderly woman with active or convalescent COVID-19.

This clone was recorded only once. In DNA, the CDR3 is TGCGCCAGCAGCCCGGGACAGGGGAGGGAAAAACTGTTTTTT. Protein product: CASSPGQGREKLFF. The chain uses TRBV4-1 and TRBJ1-4; 10 nucleotides match TRBD1. Germline lookup yields CDR1 MGHRA and CDR2 YSYEKL. This CDR3 has 14 amino acids. Trimming at V came to 4 bases and at J to 8 bases, leaving 4 bases not matched to a gene.

The rearrangement joins TRBV15 to TRBJ1-1; the D is unclear. In germline, CDR1 is LNHNV, CDR2 YYDKDF (reference sequence). The CDR3 is 15 amino acids. V lost 1 base, J lost 0 bases, and 9 bases lay in between. The CDR3: CATSRVSYLNTEAFF. DNA of the CDR3: TGTGCCACCAGCAGAGTTTCCTACTTGAACACTGAAGCTTTCTTT. Combining the CDR3 with reference TRBV15 and TRBJ1-1 gives the whole variable domain DAMVIQNPRYQVTQFGKPVTLSCSQTLNHNVMYWYQQKSSQAPKLLFHYYDKDFNNEADTPDNFQSRRPNTSFCFLDIRSPGLGDTAMYLCATSRVSYLNTEAFFGQGTRLTVV.

The CDR3 DNA reads TGTGCCAGCTCGACTTCACAGGGGGCCTACGAGCAGTACTTC. This gives the protein CASSTSQGAYEQYF. The chain couples TRBV28 to TRBJ2-7; the match to TRBD1 covers 8 bases. V was pared by 8 bases and J by 2 bases, with 8 bases of the junction left unmatched. Germline V gene lookup returns CDR1 MDHEN and CDR2 SYDVKM. The CDR3 is 14 amino acids.

The chain combines TRBV6-5 with TRBJ1-1, with 8 bases identical to TRBD1. CDR1 is MNHEY and CDR2 is SVGAGI in the germline V gene. The CDR3 length is 14 residues. With V trimmed by 6 bases and J by 5 bases, 8 bases remained unmatched. CDR3 region: CASRMTGVGTEAFF. In nucleotides, the CDR3 is TGTGCCAGCAGGATGACAGGGGTAGGGACTGAAGCTTTCTTT.

The chain is built from TRBV14 and TRBJ2-1, with D unresolved. Germline values: CDR1 SGHDN, CDR2 FVKESK. Trimming left V 1 base short and J 9 bases short, with 10 bases between. This CDR3 has 13 amino acids. The CDR3 nucleotides are TGTGCCAGCAGCCAAGTCAGGATGGGTGAGCAGTTCTTC. Its translation is CASSQVRMGEQFF.

The gene calls are TRBV3-1 (or the pseudogene TRBV3-2) and TRBJ1-3; D remains unclear. The CDR3 is made up of 15 amino acids. CDR1 and CDR2 (germline): LGHDT, YNNKEL (reference sequence). V gave up 0 bases and J gave up 0 bases, with 6 bases separating them. The CDR3, as DNA: TGTGCCAGCAGCCAAGAAAGAGTCTCTGGAAACACCATATATTTT. Amino acid sequence: CASSQERVSGNTIYF.

The V gene is TRBV19, the J gene TRBJ2-1; TRBD2 matches at 10 bases. The germline V gene encodes CDR1 LNHDA and CDR2 SQIVND (reference sequence). The CDR3 totals 16 residues. Trimming cost V 5 bases and J 4 bases; bases outside gene matches: 8. The CDR3 bases are TGTGCCAGTAGTGTCGGTAGCGGGAGGATTTACAATGAGCAGTTCTTC. Protein sequence: CASSVGSGRIYNEQFF.

J is TRBJ2-3 and V is TRBV3-1 (or the pseudogene TRBV3-2); TRBD2 aligns across 8 bases. CDR3 length: 14 residues. From germline, CDR1 is LGHDT and CDR2 YNNKEL (reference sequence). V shed 1 base and J 3 bases; nucleotides not matched to a gene: 0. CDR3 nucleotides: TGTGCCAGCAGCCAAGCGGGAGGGACAGATACGCAGTATTTT. This translates into CASSQAGGTDTQYF.

The rearrangement links TRBV4-1 to TRBJ1-2; 7 positions match TRBD1. This CDR3 spans 13 amino acids. Germline lookup yields CDR1 MGHRA and CDR2 YSYEKL. V trimming: 0 bases; J trimming: 7 bases; junction bases outside the gene matches: 2. The CDR3: CASSQEGTAGYTF. The DNA of the CDR3 is TGCGCCAGCAGCCAAGAAGGGACAGCTGGCTACACCTTC.

The rearrangement links TRBV19 to TRBJ2-2; TRBD1 might be the D (5 bases). The ends were cut back, 3 bases at V and 6 bases at J, with 14 bases in the middle. Germline assignment: CDR1 LNHDA and CDR2 SQIVND (reference sequence). The length of the CDR3 is 15 residues. CDR3 region: CASSIQSQGPGELFF. CDR3 in DNA: TGTGCCAGTAGTATCCAGTCGCAGGGTCCCGGGGAGCTGTTTTTT.

The rearrangement joins TRBV28 to TRBJ2-3, with 13 positions matching TRBD2. V trimming: 2 bases; J trimming: 4 bases; junction bases outside the gene matches: 12. Germline V lookup: CDR1 MDHEN, CDR2 SYDVKM. CDR3 length: 19 amino acids. The CDR3 protein is CASSLRGRGLAGTADTQYF. As DNA, the CDR3 is TGTGCCAGCAGTTTAAGGGGGCGGGGACTAGCGGGAACCGCAGATACGCAGTATTTT.

This clone was detected only once. J is TRBJ1-4 and V is TRBV4-2; 9 bases agree with TRBD1. J was trimmed by 6 bases and V by 3 bases; bases with no gene match: 11. The CDR3 has 17 residues. Germline assignment: CDR1 LGHNA and CDR2 YNFKEQ. CDR3 sequence reads: CASSQEPTGGVYEKLFF. For the CDR3, the DNA is TGTGCCAGCAGCCAGGAGCCGACAGGGGGAGTCTATGAAAAACTGTTTTTT.

The chain joins TRBV4-2 to TRBJ2-1, with 7 bases aligning to TRBD2. After removal of 4 bases from V and 2 bases from J, the junction contained 5 bases not matched to a gene. Germline V gives CDR1 LGHNA, CDR2 YNFKEQ. This CDR3 has 15 amino acids. Here the CDR3 DNA reads TGTGCCAGCAGCCCCGCCGGGACTACCTACAATGAGCAGTTCTTC. Translation: CASSPAGTTYNEQFF.

The genes are TRBV2 and TRBJ2-2; TRBD2 matches at 10 bases. V lost 6 bases and J lost 0; bases outside the gene matches: 4. Per germline, CDR1 SNHLY and CDR2 FYNNEI. The CDR3 covers 16 residues. The CDR3 sequence is CASRVGTSANTGELFF. The CDR3 coding sequence is TGTGCCAGCAGAGTCGGGACTAGCGCGAACACCGGGGAGCTGTTTTTT.

This clone was found once. CDR3 in amino acids: CASIGQGLAYNEQFF. CDR3 coding DNA: TGTGCCAGCATTGGGCAGGGACTAGCTTACAATGAGCAGTTCTTC. V is TRBV28 and J is TRBJ2-1; TRBD2 matches at 9 bases. The germline V gene encodes CDR1 MDHEN and CDR2 SYDVKM. The CDR3 sequence is 15 residues long. After removal of 7 bases from V and 4 bases from J, the junction contained 8 bases not matched to a gene.

This chain links TRBV18 with TRBJ2-7, with 7 bases fitting TRBD1. Trimming cost V 1 base and J 3 bases; bases outside gene matches: 6. This CDR3 has 15 amino acids. Germline CDR1 is KGHSH and CDR2 is LQKENI. The CDR3 protein is CASSPLRDSYYEQYF. CDR3 sequence (DNA): TGTGCCAGCTCACCACTTCGGGACAGTTACTACGAGCAGTACTTC.

The chain employs TRBV25-1 and TRBJ2-7; a weak D match, TRBD2 (7 bases). The CDR3 runs 15 residues. Germline assignment: CDR1 MGHDK and CDR2 SYGVNS. V lost 7 bases, J lost 5 bases, and 21 bases lay in between. This CDR3 reads CASIDSVGGRNEQYF. In DNA, the CDR3 is TGTGCCAGCATCGATTCAGTGGGGGGGCGCAACGAGCAGTACTTC.

This chain joins TRBV25-1 and TRBJ1-3; 7 bases are a match to TRBD1. The trim removed 8 bases at V and 4 bases at J, leaving 5 bases unmatched. CDR1 and CDR2 (germline): MGHDK, SYGVNS. This CDR3 is 13 amino acids long. The CDR3 sequence: CASRDSSGNTIYF. In DNA, the CDR3 is TGTGCCAGCCGGGACAGTTCCGGAAACACCATATATTTT.

This clone was counted a single time. The V gene is TRBV3-1 (or the pseudogene TRBV3-2), the J gene TRBJ2-5; D is perhaps TRBD2 (6 bases). The CDR3 has 14 amino acids. Germline V gene lookup returns CDR1 LGHDT and CDR2 YNNKEL (reference sequence). Trimming left V 3 bases short and J 4 bases short, with 12 bases between. This CDR3 reads CASSHNGSPETQYF. CDR3 DNA sequence: TGTGCCAGCAGCCATAACGGGAGCCCAGAGACCCAGTACTTC.

The chain combines TRBV9 with TRBJ2-3; 7 bases are shared with TRBD1. In germline, CDR1 is SGDLS, CDR2 YYNGEE. The CDR3 is 16 residues long. V lost 0 bases, J lost 4 bases, and 8 bases stayed unmatched. CDR3 coding DNA: TGTGCCAGCAGCGTAGGAAGGGGGCAGGCAGCAGATACGCAGTATTTT. As protein: CASSVGRGQAADTQYF.

The CDR3 loop reads CASSDQSGLQETQYF. CDR3 sequence (DNA): TGTGCCAGCAGTGATCAAAGCGGTTTACAAGAGACCCAGTACTTC. V gene TRBV25-1 combines with J gene TRBJ2-5; D perhaps matches TRBD2 (5 bases). V shed 3 bases and J shed 2 bases, with 13 bases lying between them. This CDR3 region has 15 residues. Germline V CDR1 and CDR2: MGHDK, SYGVNS. Using reference TRBV25-1 and TRBJ2-5 for the parts outside the CDR3, the full variable domain is EADIYQTPRYLVIGTGKKITLECSQTMGHDKMYWYQQDPGMELHLIHYSYGVNSTEKGDLSSESTVSRIRTEHFPLTLESARPSHTSQYLCASSDQSGLQETQYFGPGTRLLVL.

This clone was seen repeatedly, ten times or more. J is TRBJ1-2 and V is TRBV28; 7 bases agree with TRBD1. The CDR3 runs 14 residues. J gave up 3 bases and V 2 bases, and 3 bases lay outside the gene matches. In germline, CDR1 is MDHEN, CDR2 SYDVKM. In DNA form, the CDR3 reads TGTGCCAGCAGTTTACCTACAGGGGACTATGGCTACACCTTC. It specifies CASSLPTGDYGYTF.

The chain uses TRBV28 and TRBJ2-2; D uncertain. CDR1 MDHEN and CDR2 SYDVKM come from the germline V gene. The CDR3 loop spans 14 amino acids. V lost 8 bases and J 0 bases, leaving 10 bases between the germline ends. For the CDR3, the DNA is TGTGCCAGCTGGCGGAGCGCGAACACCGGGGAGCTGTTTTTT. This gives the protein CASWRSANTGELFF.

The genes are TRBV5-4 and TRBJ2-1; no reliable D call. This CDR3 spans 17 amino acids. The germline CDR1 and CDR2 sequences are SGHNT and YYREEE (reference sequence). Trimming shortened V by 0 bases and J by 0 bases, and 13 bases separated the two germline ends. The chain's CDR3 is CASSLEPRLSSYNEQFF. For the CDR3, the DNA is TGTGCCAGCAGCTTGGAACCGCGGCTAAGCTCCTACAATGAGCAGTTCTTC.

This chain uses TRBV28 with TRBJ1-2; D perhaps matches TRBD1 (6 bases). The CDR3 consists of 17 residues. Per germline, CDR1 MDHEN and CDR2 SYDVKM. Trimming removed 7 bases at V and 5 bases at J, with 26 bases between. CDR3 in amino acids: CASTMGLGTLRGYGYTF. CDR3 nucleotide sequence: TGTGCCAGCACCATGGGTTTGGGGACCCTTAGGGGGTATGGCTACACCTTC.

The rearrangement uses TRBV9 and TRBJ2-1; 10 nucleotides match TRBD2. J was trimmed by 2 bases and V by 4 bases; bases with no gene match: 3. The CDR3 totals 15 residues. CDR1 SGDLS and CDR2 YYNGEE come from the germline V gene. As DNA, the CDR3 is TGTGCCAGCAGCCACAGCGGGAGGGCCTACAATGAGCAGTTCTTC. Protein: CASSHSGRAYNEQFF.

The V gene is TRBV28, the J gene TRBJ2-7; maybe TRBD2 (6 bases). CDR1 and CDR2 from the germline V gene are MDHEN and SYDVKM. The CDR3 runs to 12 residues. The CDR3 loop is CGHRLREDEQYF. In DNA form, the CDR3 reads TGTGGCCACCGTCTCAGGGAGGACGAGCAGTACTTC.